This T cell receptor beta chain was documented in a study of cytomegalovirus exposure and HLA in healthy donors. Study results and caveats: A missense DCLRE1C variant was associated with V- and J-gene trimming of TCR beta chains in a later analysis, and an independent cohort replicated the association. Reportedly, a later analysis found an Asian-associated ancestry cluster had fewer N-insertions than the roughly 700-donor mean. Presence/absence analyses treated sequencing depth as roughly uniform across donors. About 87% or about 30% of the time was how often most TCR beta V segments were productive, according to an earlier analysis.

CDR1 and CDR2 (germline): SGHRS, YFSETQ. This CDR3 contains 15 residues. V dropped 4 bases and J dropped 5; count of bases not matched to a gene: 10. On this clone: What it recognizes is unknown.

Primers: 60 Vbeta forward and 13 Jbeta reverse. Profiled with immunoSEQ multiplex PCR; TCRdb holds only in-frame clones, not every one. The table lists about 90,000 clones, 70% to 80% of them singletons, with 0.5% to 0.65% in the top ten. Sequencing was carried out using PBMCs. The receptor comes from a man aged 30 to 39 in good health and CMV-seronegative. The chain is built from TRBV5-1 and TRBJ2-3; 7 bases fit TRBD2. This CDR3 reads CASSREGGPVDTQYF. CDR3 bases: TGCGCCAGCAGCCGAGAGGGAGGGCCAGTAGATACGCAGTATTTT.